Shown below are 21 T cell receptor beta chains from a single sample sequenced in a study of early T cells in non-severe SARS-CoV-2 infection. One entry per CDR3 protein results from TCRdb running MiXCR on the 5' RACE reads. The sample has about 38,000 distinct CDR3 sequences, 3.5% to 5% seen once; the top ten hold under 20%. The sequenced sample was whole blood. These receptors came from an adult who was a healthcare worker with PCR-confirmed SARS-CoV-2 infection or an uninfected control (not recorded which).

This clonotype has a count of ten or more. J is TRBJ2-1 and V is TRBV6-5; D might be TRBD1 or TRBD2, each matching 7 bases. Trimming cost V 11 bases and J 7 bases, with 12 bases left between them. Per the germline V gene, CDR1 is MNHEY and CDR2 is SVGAGI. The CDR3 is made up of 11 amino acids. DNA of the CDR3: TGTGCCGCCCAGGGGGGGAATGAGCAGTTCTTC. Amino acids: CAAQGGNEQFF.

This clonotype was seen ten or more times. The chain is built from TRBV19 and TRBJ2-1, with TRBD2 matching 10 bases. CDR1 is LNHDA, CDR2 SQIVND, per germline (reference sequence). Trimming took 3 bases from V and 7 from J; bases not matched to a gene: 6. The CDR3 has 15 residues. This chain's CDR3 is CASSIQIAGGNEQFF. The CDR3 DNA reads TGTGCCAGTAGTATCCAGATAGCGGGGGGAAATGAGCAGTTCTTC.

This clonotype was observed at least ten times. The chain couples TRBV13 to TRBJ1-6, with a weak D call TRBD1 (5 bases). Between the trimmed V and J ends, which lost 7 bases and 12 bases, there was a span of 16 bases. The CDR3 is 13 residues long. The germline V gene encodes CDR1 PRHDT and CDR2 FYEKMQ (reference sequence). CDR3 protein: CASTTDGAVPLHF. The CDR3 DNA reads as TGTGCCAGCACCACAGATGGGGCGGTACCCCTCCACTTT. Variable domain in full (rest from reference TRBV13 and TRBJ1-6): AAGVIQSPRHLIKEKRETATLKCYPIPRHDTVYWYQQGPGQDPQFLISFYEKMQSDKGSIPDRFSAQQFSDYHSELNMSSLELGDSALYFCASTTDGAVPLHFGNGTRLTVT.

This clonotype was found a few times. V is TRBV2 and J is TRBJ2-3, with D tentatively TRBD1 (6 bases). The CDR3 spans 12 residues. Germline V gene sequence: CDR1 SNHLY, CDR2 FYNNEI. V shed 7 bases and J shed 4 bases, with 9 bases lying between them. This CDR3 reads CASNTGPDTQYF. The CDR3 DNA is TGTGCCAGCAACACAGGGCCAGATACGCAGTATTTT.

This clonotype showed up just a few times. The chain has TRBV6-2 or TRBV6-3 and TRBJ2-1; 7 bases align to TRBD1. Germline V gives CDR1 MNHEY, CDR2 SVGEGT. J was trimmed by 6 bases and V by 7 bases; bases with no gene match: 9. The CDR3 runs 14 residues. The DNA of the CDR3 is TGTGCCAGCAACCTTATTGCAGGGGGCAATGAGCAGTTCTTC. Residues: CASNLIAGGNEQFF.

This clonotype was observed many times. The chain carries TRBV7-3 and TRBJ1-1, with TRBD1 matching 7 bases. V was clipped by 5 bases and J by 4 bases; unmatched bases: 7. Germline-derived CDR1 and CDR2 are SGHTA and FQGTGA. This CDR3 is built from 14 residues. Written as DNA, the CDR3 is TGTGCCAGCAGCCCGACAGGGTCGCTCACTGAAGCTTTCTTT. As protein: CASSPTGSLTEAFF.

This clonotype was found many times. The chain links TRBV25-1 to TRBJ2-1, with TRBD2 identical over 8 bases. The junction had 7 bases not matched to a gene; V was cut back by 3 bases and J by 6 bases. The germline V gene encodes CDR1 MGHDK and CDR2 SYGVNS. The CDR3 totals 15 residues. This CDR3 is CASSEGGGTINEQFF. In DNA, the CDR3 is TGTGCCAGCAGTGAGGGCGGGGGGACCATCAATGAGCAGTTCTTC.

This clonotype was observed at least ten times. V and J are TRBV18 and TRBJ1-3; D remains ambiguous. Germline V gives CDR1 KGHSH, CDR2 LQKENI. The CDR3 is 13 residues long. V was clipped by 7 bases and J by 4 bases, with 11 bases between them. CDR3 protein: CASFTATGNTIYF. CDR3 sequence (DNA): TGTGCCAGCTTTACAGCGACCGGAAACACCATATATTTT.

This clonotype came up many times. The V call is TRBV19, the J call TRBJ2-6; D remains ambiguous. This CDR3 has 15 amino acids. Trimming shortened V by 6 bases and J by 0 bases, and 9 bases separated the two germline ends. CDR1 and CDR2 from the germline V gene are LNHDA and SQIVND (reference sequence). Here the CDR3 reads CASSAFSSGANVLTF. The CDR3 bases are TGTGCCAGTAGCGCTTTTAGCTCTGGGGCCAACGTCCTGACTTTC.

The CDR3: CASSPRGPYEQYF. CDR3 nucleotide sequence: TGTGCCAGCAGCCCCCGAGGGCCCTACGAGCAGTACTTC. The chain uses TRBV7-9 and TRBJ2-7; D is possibly TRBD2 (5 bases). The V gene lost 5 bases and the J gene lost 2 bases, with 10 bases spanning the gap. CDR3 length: 13 residues. The V gene's germline CDR1 is SEHNR and CDR2 FQNEAQ (reference sequence). The complete variable domain, with remaining parts taken from reference TRBV7-9 and TRBJ2-7, reads DTGVSQNPRHKITKRGQNVTFRCDPISEHNRLYWYRQTLGQGPEFLTYFQNEAQLEKSRLLSDRFSAERPKGSFSTLEIQRTEQGDSAMYLCASSPRGPYEQYFGPGTRLTVT.

This clonotype was recorded many times. This chain connects TRBV20-1 to TRBJ1-1; no firm D call. V was shortened by 3 bases and J by 6 bases, with 8 bases between the two germline ends. Germline V gene sequence: CDR1 DFQATT, CDR2 SNEGSKA (reference sequence). The length of the CDR3 is 11 residues. The CDR3 nucleotides read TGCAGTGCTAGTCGAGGCGCTGAAGCTTTCTTT. It translates to CSASRGAEAFF.

This clonotype has at least ten counts. The V call is TRBV7-9, the J call TRBJ1-1; D is unclear. The V gene's germline CDR1 is SEHNR and CDR2 FQNEAQ (reference sequence). The CDR3 extends over 13 amino acids. Trimming removed 3 bases from V and 3 bases from J, with 8 bases in between. CDR3: CASSFSQHTEAFF. CDR3 nucleotide sequence: TGTGCCAGCAGCTTTAGTCAGCACACTGAAGCTTTCTTT.

This clonotype was seen at least ten times. In DNA, the CDR3 is TGCGCCAGCAGTTACAGGGAGGGAAAATGGACAGTAACCTACAATGAGCAGTTCTTC. Translated, it gives CASSYREGKWTVTYNEQFF. The V gene is TRBV10-1, the J gene TRBJ2-1; TRBD2 is a possible D gene (7 bases). Deletions cut 5 bases from V and 2 bases from J, with 25 bases between. The CDR3 contains 19 residues. Germline CDR1 reads WNHNN; CDR2 reads SYGVQD (reference sequence).

This clonotype has ten or more counts. The chain carries TRBV5-1 and TRBJ2-3; 7 nucleotides match TRBD1. CDR1 is SGHRS and CDR2 is YFSETQ in the germline V gene. V gave up 0 bases and J gave up 0 bases; unmatched junction bases: 1. The CDR3 length is 15 residues. This chain's CDR3 is CASSLAGGSTDTQYF. CDR3 sequence (DNA): TGCGCCAGCAGCTTGGCAGGGGGAAGCACAGATACGCAGTATTTT.

Notes on this clonotype: The junction departs from the called germline gene at one end, perhaps through a read error. The chain uses TRBV27 and TRBJ1-4, with 7 bases fitting TRBD1. The V gene's germline CDR1 is MNHEY and CDR2 SMNVEV (reference sequence). There are 16 residues in the CDR3. The CDR3 sequence is CASGLTLWDSNEKLFF. The CDR3 nucleotides read TGTGCCAGCGGTTTAACATTATGGGACAGCAATGAAAAACTGTTTTTT.

This clonotype was seen many times. The V and J genes are TRBV2 and TRBJ2-3; D gene unclear. V lost 10 bases to trimming and J lost 0 bases, with 14 bases between them. The CDR3 is 14 residues long. Per the germline V gene, CDR1 is SNHLY and CDR2 is FYNNEI. Here the CDR3 reads CATQAPLSTDTQYF. CDR3 bases: TGTGCCACCCAAGCCCCCCTAAGCACAGATACGCAGTATTTT.

The V call is TRBV29-1, the J call TRBJ2-7, with D possibly matching TRBD2 (6 bases). The germline V gene encodes CDR1 SQVTM and CDR2 ANQGSEA. With 6 bases removed from V and 3 bases from J, the gap between germline ends came to 9 bases. The CDR3 is 11 residues long. This CDR3 reads CSVGEDYEQYF. The CDR3 bases are TGCAGCGTGGGGGAGGACTACGAGCAGTACTTC.

Ten or more counts support this clonotype. V usage is TRBV29-1 and J usage is TRBJ2-7; D call uncertain. CDR3 length equals 10 residues. Germline V lookup: CDR1 SQVTM, CDR2 ANQGSEA. Trimming cost V 4 bases and J 7 bases, with 8 bases left between them. This chain's CDR3 is CSVGSAEQYF. CDR3 in DNA: TGCAGCGTTGGGTCAGCGGAGCAGTACTTC.

This clonotype showed up many times. The chain is built from TRBV3-1 and TRBJ2-1, with TRBD1 matching over 8 bases. The CDR3 is 13 amino acids. Germline CDR1 reads LGHDT; CDR2 reads YNNKEL (reference sequence). The V and J ends lost 4 bases and 9 bases, in that order; junction bases with no gene match: 5. The CDR3 protein is CASSPGTGGEQFF. As DNA, the CDR3 is TGTGCCAGCAGCCCCGGGACAGGCGGTGAGCAGTTCTTC.

This clonotype is labeled medium-sized. The J gene is TRBJ1-2, the V gene TRBV12-3 or TRBV12-4, with D unresolved. CDR3 size: 14 residues. V was trimmed by 3 bases and J by 8 bases, leaving 16 bases between them. The DNA of the CDR3 is TGTGCCAGCAGTTTGGGTACGGGGTTTAAAGGCTACACCTTC. Amino acid sequence: CASSLGTGFKGYTF.

There are many counts of this clonotype. V is TRBV6-5 and J is TRBJ2-1, with unresolved D. V shed 5 bases and J shed 7 bases, with 6 bases lying between them. The CDR3 length is 11 residues. The germline CDR1 and CDR2 sequences are MNHEY and SVGAGI. Written as DNA, the CDR3 is TGTGCCAGCAGTAAACAAAATGAGCAGTTCTTC. Translating gives CASSKQNEQFF.